A selection of T cell receptor beta chains follows, all from one sample in a study of shared clonotypes between healthy human individuals. TCRdb's copy holds only in-frame clones and misses some; the assay was immunoSEQ multiplex PCR. This repertoire shows about 2,100,000 clones, about 92% found once; its top ten account for 1.7%. The sample was naive CD8+ T cells from PBMCs. All receptors derive from a man younger than 30 in good health. Some clones in this sample may be carry-over from other donors' samples. Each CDR3 is given with its conserved first and last residue. The order of the fields is V gene, CDR3 protein.

v_call: TRBV10-3
cdr3_aa: CRKVPSPISGANVLTF

v_call: TRBV11-2
cdr3_aa: CASSLTPGAYEQYF

v_call: TRBV5-4
cdr3_aa: CASSFKTGGVNTIYF

v_call: TRBV5-1
cdr3_aa: CASSPGLAGRQETQYF

v_call: TRBV11-2
cdr3_aa: CASSSRWGVNEQFF

v_call: TRBV27
cdr3_aa: CASSLYPRDEKLFF

v_call: TRBV27
cdr3_aa: CASSLRGLTGELFF

v_call: TRBV27
cdr3_aa: CASSFLVGPRGTYEQYF

v_call: TRBV4-2
cdr3_aa: CASSQGLPNRGSTEAFF

v_call: TRBV6-5
cdr3_aa: CASSYAGWGYEQYF

v_call: TRBV28
cdr3_aa: CASTPHPGQGTEAFF

v_call: TRBV11-2
cdr3_aa: CASSLLGDEQYF

v_call: TRBV4-3
cdr3_aa: CASSQDYHTGELFF

v_call: TRBV30
cdr3_aa: CAWSVTGGDTEAFF

v_call: TRBV28
cdr3_aa: CASVQRTLLSQPQHF

v_call: TRBV7-8
cdr3_aa: CASSLGRQVEQYF

v_call: TRBV9
cdr3_aa: CASSVEGAGGPHEQYF

v_call: TRBV7-2
cdr3_aa: CASSFPTDSSGGYTF

v_call: TRBV15
cdr3_aa: CATSSLPSGETYEQYF

v_call: TRBV27
cdr3_aa: CASSSFLPGTANYGYTF

v_call: TRBV19
cdr3_aa: CATSSDRDTQYF

v_call: TRBV7-9
cdr3_aa: CASSASTGESNEQFF

v_call: TRBV7-9
cdr3_aa: CASSLGTSEQFF

v_call: TRBV28
cdr3_aa: CASKEGVWDNTEAFF

v_call: TRBV27
cdr3_aa: CASKKVGFEQYF

v_call: TRBV5-1
cdr3_aa: CASSLGYEQYF

v_call: TRBV18
cdr3_aa: CASSTGLPNTEAFF

v_call: TRBV5-5
cdr3_aa: CASSLGPGASNQPQHF

v_call: TRBV5-1
cdr3_aa: CASSLPRHVGQETQYF

v_call: TRBV7-9
cdr3_aa: CASSLGDRTPGDTQYF

v_call: TRBV19
cdr3_aa: CASSMALAYNEQFF

v_call: TRBV28
cdr3_aa: CASSLTEQYF

v_call: TRBV11-2
cdr3_aa: CASSLSGGTGNTIYF

v_call: TRBV30
cdr3_aa: CAWSVRAGPKPYEQYF

v_call: TRBV10-3
cdr3_aa: CAIDTGLEQFF

v_call: TRBV4-1
cdr3_aa: CASSQAPGVITDTQYF

v_call: TRBV5-7
cdr3_aa: CASRRDRGHRLIGPEAFF

v_call: TRBV19
cdr3_aa: CASNPSGGWNQPQHF

v_call: TRBV4-1
cdr3_aa: CASSQDLSDRGLFGYTF

v_call: TRBV27
cdr3_aa: CASSTGPGTGVNTEAFF